A single sample is the source of the 9 T cell receptor beta chains below, sequenced in a study of T cell repertoires in cytomegalovirus infection (dated by TCRdb to the late 2010s). The data were produced on an Illumina HiSeq 1500. Through fastp at Q25 and MiXCR, TCRdb rebuilt clones from the public reads, retaining in-frame beta chains. Here each entry gathers all rows of one CDR3 protein and keeps the most common genes and DNA. Recorded for this sample are about 300,000 distinct CDR3 sequences; 9.6% of them occurred a single time. Less than 3% of the sample is in the top ten clones. The sample consisted of PBMCs. The receptor source for this set is a human donor in good health (CMV status not recorded). Some clones in this sample may be carry-over from other donors' samples.

This clonotype was picked up many times. This chain uses TRBV25-1 with TRBJ2-7, with a tentative D call TRBD2 (6 bases). CDR1 MGHDK and CDR2 SYGVNS come from the germline V gene. CDR3 size: 15 residues. The ends were cut back, 3 bases at V and 1 base at J, with 13 bases in the middle. The CDR3 loop is CASSDRVEGSYEQYV. The CDR3 region has the DNA TGTGCCAGCAGTGACCGAGTGGAGGGTTCCTACGAGCAGTACGTC.

This clonotype was recorded many times. This chain links TRBV28 with TRBJ1-2; a possible D gene is TRBD1 (6 bases). The ends were cut back, 9 bases at V and 2 bases at J, with 16 bases in the middle. CDR1 and CDR2 (germline): MDHEN, SYDVKM. The length of the CDR3 is 14 residues. The CDR3 bases are TGTGCCAGTTTACCTGGGGGGCGCAACTATGGCTACACCTTC. This encodes CASLPGGRNYGYTF.

This clonotype was seen repeatedly, ten times or more. The J gene is TRBJ1-3, the V gene TRBV6-2 or TRBV6-3; TRBD1 matches at 7 bases. Germline V gene data show CDR1 as MNHEY and CDR2 as SVGEGT. Germline trimming cut 6 bases from V and 3 bases from J; bases unmatched to any gene: 5. The CDR3 is 14 amino acids. The CDR3 nucleotides read TGTGCCAGCAGCGTACAGGGGAATGGAAACACCATATATTTT. This encodes CASSVQGNGNTIYF.

Remarks on this clonotype: One end of the junction is discordant with germline, which a read error may explain. J is TRBJ1-1 and V is TRBV28; no clear D gene. The CDR3 consists of 15 residues. In germline, CDR1 is MDHEN, CDR2 SYDVKM. CDR3 sequence reads: CVSSLFVGKVTEAFF. CDR3 bases: TGTGTCAGCAGTCTCTTTGTGGGGAAGGTGACTGAAGCTTTCTTT.

This clonotype has ten or more counts. The V and J genes are TRBV10-1 and TRBJ2-7; weak D call: TRBD1 (5 bases). Trimming took 4 bases from V and 0 from J, leaving 13 bases between them. Germline values: CDR1 WNHNN, CDR2 SYGVQD (reference sequence). This CDR3 has 15 residues. The CDR3 DNA sequence: TGCGCCAGCAGTGTCGACGACAGTGGCTCCTACGAGCAGTACTTC. Amino acid sequence: CASSVDDSGSYEQYF.

This clonotype was found many times. CDR3 residues: CSARTSGGSSYNEQFF. CDR3 in DNA: TGCAGCGCCCGGACTAGCGGGGGGTCCTCCTACAATGAGCAGTTCTTC. The chain recombines TRBV29-1 with TRBJ2-1, with 14 bases aligning to TRBD2. V shed 7 bases, J shed 0 bases, and the junction held 5 bases outside the gene matches. The germline V gene has CDR1 SQVTM and CDR2 ANQGSEA. There are 16 residues in the CDR3.

This clonotype was picked up many times. This chain connects TRBV28 to TRBJ2-1, with D possibly TRBD2 on 7 matching bases. Per germline, CDR1 MDHEN and CDR2 SYDVKM. Trimming pared 5 bases from V and 7 bases from J, leaving 21 bases between. The CDR3 loop spans 16 amino acids. CDR3 sequence reads: CASSLGGGGPRNEQFF. Written as DNA, the CDR3 is TGTGCCAGCAGTCTCGGCGGGGGCGGTCCCCGAAATGAGCAGTTCTTC.

At least ten counts were recorded for this clonotype. The chain uses TRBV7-8 and TRBJ1-5; D is perhaps TRBD1 (6 bases). This CDR3 region has 14 residues. The V end lost 8 bases, the J end lost 3 bases, and 14 bases lay between the germline ends. Germline-derived CDR1 and CDR2 are SGHVS and FQNEAQ. The CDR3 protein is CASASGVNNQPQHF. For the CDR3, the DNA is TGTGCCAGCGCTTCAGGGGTGAACAATCAGCCCCAGCATTTT.

This clonotype was observed many times. The J gene is TRBJ1-1, the V gene TRBV7-9; D may be TRBD1 (5 bases). The CDR3 length is 14 residues. Per the germline V gene, CDR1 is SEHNR and CDR2 is FQNEAQ (reference sequence). V lost 5 bases and J lost 5, with 15 bases in between. CDR3 residues: CASSADSRRTEAFF. The CDR3 nucleotides read TGTGCCAGCAGCGCTGACAGCCGTAGGACTGAAGCTTTCTTT.